This T cell receptor beta chain was sequenced for a study of T cells in Graves' hyperthyroidism and ophthalmopathy. Study-level information: Peripheral blood was obtained at initial diagnosis, preceding any treatment. Study observations and caveats: In blood, most of the thyroid clonotypes expanded above 0.001 were also present.

Exclusion of patients followed from uncontrolled infection, other autoimmune disease, pregnancy or lactation. Researchers took RNA transcripts and amplified the TCR beta CDR3 regions from them. The HTBI primer set served for first-round RT-PCR of the TCR CDR3. TCRdb used MiXCR to reprocess the multiplex PCR reads, holding one entry per CDR3 protein. This sample yields hundreds of thousands of distinct CDR3 sequences, of which around 20% are seen a single time; 16% belongs to the top ten. This CDR3 is built from 15 residues. V gave up 6 bases and J gave up 3 bases, with 15 bases separating them. This clonotype was seen ten or more times. Its target is unknown.

Sequencing was done on a sample of blood. The chain employs TRBV12-3 or TRBV12-4 and TRBJ2-1; D might be TRBD1 (6 bases). This receptor was identified in a woman aged 45-65 years with Graves' hyperthyroidism that later progressed to Graves' ophthalmopathy. The CDR3 DNA follows: TGTGCCAGCAGCCCTGTACAAGGGGGCTACAATGAGCAGTTCTTC. Protein sequence: CASSPVQGGYNEQFF.